The rows below give T cell receptor beta chains drawn from one sample of a study of cytomegalovirus exposure and HLA in healthy donors. Sequencing was performed with immunoSEQ multiplex PCR; in TCRdb, only in-frame clones are kept and a portion is missing. The table records roughly 150,000 clones, roughly 67% of them present only once. Sequenced material: PBMCs. All receptors derive from a woman aged 18 to 35 in good health and CMV-seropositive. The CDR3 runs from the conserved cysteine through the conserved F or W. The order of the fields is V gene, J gene, clone size, CDR3 length, D gene, CDR3 DNA, CDR3 protein. D genes are given only for firm matches. Clone size is not always given. Where it is, it says once, few, many or a class for expanded clones.

TRBV25-1	TRBJ1-2	NA	18	NA	TGTGCCAGCAGTAACTTTAGGGTTGCAGGGGATAAGAGCGAGGGCTACACCTTC	CASSNFRVAGDKSEGYTF
TRBV29-1	TRBJ2-2	NA	14	TRBD2	TGCAGCGTTACCGGGACTAGCGTAACCGGGGAGCTGTTTTTT	CSVTGTSVTGELFF
TRBV30	TRBJ1-6	NA	13	NA	TGTGCCTGGAGCCGGCAGGGGTATTCACCCCTCCACTTT	CAWSRQGYSPLHF
TRBV7-3	TRBJ2-1	NA	15	NA	TGTGCCAGCAGCTTAAGTGGGGGGGCGGAAAATGAGCAGTTCTTC	CASSLSGGAENEQFF
TRBV27	TRBJ2-5	NA	14	NA	TGTGCCAGCAGCCCTCCCGGGGGAGAAGAGACCCAGTACTTC	CASSPPGGEETQYF
TRBV9	TRBJ2-7	NA	14	NA	TGTGCCAGCAGCGCGACAGCCTACGCCTACGAGCAGTACTTC	CASSATAYAYEQYF
TRBV30	TRBJ1-3	few	13	NA	TGTGCCTGGAGTTCGGGGGCTGGAAACACCATATATTTT	CAWSSGAGNTIYF
TRBV6-5	TRBJ2-1	NA	13	NA	TGTGCCAGCAGTTACTCGCGCGGGGAGAGGCAGTTCTTC	CASSYSRGERQFF
TRBV30	TRBJ1-6	NA	15	NA	TGTGCCTGGACCCGAGGGGGGGATGTTATTTCACCCCTCCACTTT	CAWTRGGDVISPLHF
TRBV13	TRBJ2-1	few	15	TRBD2	TGTGCCAGCAGCTTCCGGGCTAGCGGGGGAAATGAGCAGTTCTTC	CASSFRASGGNEQFF
TRBV19	TRBJ1-1	NA	13	TRBD1	TGTGCCAGTAGGCGGGACAGGGTCCCTGAAGCTTTCTTT	CASRRDRVPEAFF
TRBV4-1	TRBJ1-5	NA	18	NA	TGCGCCAGCAGCCAAGATCGGGGAGGGCTGGGTGGCAATCAGCCCCAGCATTTT	CASSQDRGGLGGNQPQHF
TRBV4-1	TRBJ1-6	NA	16	TRBD1	TGCGCCAGCAGCCGAATCCGGACAGGGGAAAATTCACCCCTCCACTTT	CASSRIRTGENSPLHF
TRBV5-1	TRBJ2-1	few	15	TRBD2	TGCGCCAGCAGCCCTGGACTAGCGGGGAACAATGAGCAGTTCTTC	CASSPGLAGNNEQFF
TRBV6-1	TRBJ2-7	NA	15	NA	TGTGCCAGCAGTGACCAGAAAGTTCCAAATTACGAGCAGTACTTC	CASSDQKVPNYEQYF
TRBV7-9	TRBJ1-4	NA	15	TRBD1	TGTGCCAGCAGCTTACCACCGGGACAGGGGGGGAAACTGTTTTTT	CASSLPPGQGGKLFF
TRBV6-5	TRBJ2-7	NA	14	NA	TGTGCCAGCAGTCCACAGGGCGGATTCTACGAGCAGTACTTC	CASSPQGGFYEQYF
TRBV4-3	TRBJ2-7	NA	15	NA	TGCGCCAGCAGCGCCCTAGTTTCGGGGGATAACGAGCAGTACTTC	CASSALVSGDNEQYF
TRBV2	TRBJ1-5	NA	14	TRBD1	TGTGCCAGCAGTGAAGCGACAGGGAGTCAGCCCCAGCATTTT	CASSEATGSQPQHF
TRBV14	TRBJ1-1	few	13	NA	TGTGCCAGCAGCCTAGGACAGAACACTGAAGCTTTCTTT	CASSLGQNTEAFF
TRBV7-2	TRBJ2-1	once	14	TRBD1	TGTGCCAGCAGCACAGGACAGGGACTTGATGAGCAGTTCTTC	CASSTGQGLDEQFF
TRBV30	TRBJ2-5	NA	12	NA	TGTGCCTGGAGGTGGCTCAGTGAGACCCAGTACTTC	CAWRWLSETQYF
TRBV11-1	TRBJ1-1	NA	13	NA	TGTGCCAGCAGCTTTAGCAGGAACACTGAAGCTTTCTTT	CASSFSRNTEAFF
TRBV9	TRBJ2-4	few	15	NA	TGTGCCAGCAGACTTCAGGTGCTAGCCAAAAACATTCAGTACTTC	CASRLQVLAKNIQYF
TRBV6-5	TRBJ2-7	NA	14	NA	TGTGCCAGCAACATCCAGGGCTTCCTCTACGAGCAGTACTTC	CASNIQGFLYEQYF
TRBV6-1	TRBJ1-4	NA	13	NA	TGTGCCAGCACCTTCAGACAGAATGAAAAACTGTTTTTT	CASTFRQNEKLFF
TRBV6-1	TRBJ1-1	NA	16	NA	TGTGCCAGCAGTGAAATTAGGGGGACGGGGAACACTGAAGCTTTCTTT	CASSEIRGTGNTEAFF
TRBV7-2	TRBJ2-1	NA	14	NA	TGTGCCAGCAGCTCAGACAGGGAGGTTGATGAGCAGTTCTTC	CASSSDREVDEQFF
TRBV9	TRBJ2-5	NA	15	NA	TGTGCCAGCAGCGTAGACAGGGAGGGGGAAGAGACCCAGTACTTC	CASSVDREGEETQYF